The clone carrying this T cell receptor (beta chain) occurred many times. The length of the CDR3 is 17 residues. The ends were cut back, 1 base at V and 0 bases at J, with 16 bases in the middle. Germline V lookup: CDR1 SGHTA, CDR2 FQGNSA. This sample was taken from a study of neurological immune-mediated disorders. Regarding time point: longitudinal time-point 3. Using its own MiXCR run on the 5' RACE reads, TCRdb lists one record per CDR3 protein. The table records fewer than 50,000 distinct CDR3 sequences, roughly 13% of them present only once. The receptor was derived from a man aged 25-45 years in good health. Material: PBMCs. The chain links TRBV7-2 to TRBJ2-7; D perhaps matches TRBD1 (6 bases). As DNA, the CDR3 is TGTGCCAGCAGCTTAGAACCCCAGGGACATCCCTCCTACGAGCAGTACTTC. Translation: CASSLEPQGHPSYEQYF.